The rows below give T cell receptor beta chains drawn from one sample of a study of cytomegalovirus exposure and HLA in healthy donors. Repertoires were generated with immunoSEQ multiplex PCR, while TCRdb's copy carries only in-frame clones and drops some. The sample has more than 200,000 clones, around 79% seen once. The material sequenced was PBMCs. All receptors come from a man aged 18 to 29 in good health and CMV-seronegative. Both conserved end residues are part of each CDR3. D genes are given only for firm matches. Expanded clones are given a class, and other clones once, few, many or no size at all.

>NA|TRBJ2-5|TRBD2|TRBV7-2
TGTGCCAGCAGCTTAGACCTAGCGGGGGGTAGGGAGACCCAGTACTTC
CASSLDLAGGRETQYF
>NA|TRBJ1-3|NA|TRBV2
TGTGCCAGCAGCCCGGGGGGGAGGGGAATGAGCTCTGGAAACACCATATATTTT
CASSPGGRGMSSGNTIYF
>many|TRBJ2-7|NA|TRBV11-2
TGTGCCAGCAGCTCACTACAGGCAAACTCCTACGAGCAGTACTTC
CASSSLQANSYEQYF
>NA|TRBJ2-3|TRBD1|TRBV5-1
TGCGCCAGCAGGGTCGGGACAGGGGTACCAGATACGCAGTATTTT
CASRVGTGVPDTQYF
>few|TRBJ2-2|NA|TRBV6-5
TGTGCCAGCAGTTACCGCGGGGACACCGGGGAGCTGTTTTTT
CASSYRGDTGELFF
>NA|TRBJ2-2|NA|TRBV28
TGTGCCAGCATCGGGTTTAACACCGGGGAGCTGTTTTTT
CASIGFNTGELFF
>NA|TRBJ2-1|TRBD2|TRBV7-2
TGTGCCAGCAGCTTAGCCCACGGGACTAGCGGGATCTATGAGCAGTTCTTC
CASSLAHGTSGIYEQFF
>few|TRBJ1-2|NA|TRBV5-6
TGTGCCAGCAGCCCGGACAGCTTAGGCTACACCTTC
CASSPDSLGYTF
>few|TRBJ1-6|TRBD1|TRBV4-3
TGCGCCAGCAGCCAATCGAGGGGGCTAAGCTCCTATAATTCACCCCTCCACTTT
CASSQSRGLSSYNSPLHF
>NA|TRBJ1-1|NA|TRBV28
TGTGCCAGCAGTTTGGCGGGCAGGGGCAAAGCTTTCTTT
CASSLAGRGKAFF
>NA|TRBJ1-3|TRBD1|TRBV27
TGTGCCAGCAGTCCTCAGGGGGCTGGAAACACCATATATTTT
CASSPQGAGNTIYF
>NA|TRBJ1-4|TRBD1|TRBV19
TGTGCCAGTAGTACCACCAGGGGGACTGAAAAACTGTTTTTT
CASSTTRGTEKLFF
>NA|TRBJ2-2|TRBD2|TRBV6-5
TGTGCCAGCAGTTCCCGGACTAGCGGGTGGGCTGAGGAGCTGTTTTTT
CASSSRTSGWAEELFF
>NA|TRBJ2-7|TRBD1|TRBV5-8
TGTGCCAGCAGCTTGGGACAGGGTGTTTACGAGCAGTACTTC
CASSLGQGVYEQYF
>NA|TRBJ1-1|TRBD1|TRBV28
TGTGCCAGCAGTTGGGGCAGGGGGTTTGAGAACACTGAAGCTTTCTTT
CASSWGRGFENTEAFF
>NA|TRBJ2-7|TRBD1|TRBV29-1
TGCAGCGTTCTACCGACCGGGACAGACTACGAGCAGTACTTC
CSVLPTGTDYEQYF
>NA|TRBJ1-1|NA|TRBV30
TGTGCCTGGAGTCTAAATAGAGCGAACTCTGAAGCTTTCTTT
CAWSLNRANSEAFF
>NA|TRBJ2-7|TRBD1|TRBV2
TGTGCCAGCAAATTACAGGGGACCGCCTACGAGCAGTACTTC
CASKLQGTAYEQYF
>NA|TRBJ2-7|NA|TRBV11-3
TGTGCCAGCAGCTTTCACAGGACCATCTACGAGCAGTACTTC
CASSFHRTIYEQYF
>NA|TRBJ2-3|TRBD2|TRBV9
TGTGCCAGCAGCGTCGAGCCGGGACTAGCGGGGCATACGCAGTATTTT
CASSVEPGLAGHTQYF
>NA|TRBJ2-1|TRBD2|TRBV6-6
TGTGCCAGCAGTTACTATCTAGCGGGGTCTAGTGAGCAGTTCTTC
CASSYYLAGSSEQFF
>NA|TRBJ2-7|TRBD2|TRBV5-1
TGCGCCAGCAGTAACCCCGGGGGGGGAACATACGAGCAGTACTTC
CASSNPGGGTYEQYF
>NA|TRBJ2-5|TRBD2|TRBV5-1
TGCGCCAGCAGCGAGTCACTAGCGGGGGGGCTGGAGACCCAGTACTTC
CASSESLAGGLETQYF
>NA|TRBJ1-4|NA|TRBV11-2
TGTGCCAGCAGCTTAGTAGGCGGAGCCCTAAATGAAAAACTGTTTTTT
CASSLVGGALNEKLFF
>few|TRBJ1-1|NA|TRBV18
TGTGCCAGCTCAGGATCAGGGTACACTGAAGCTTTCTTT
CASSGSGYTEAFF
>NA|TRBJ2-1|NA|TRBV2
TGTGCCAGCGCCGCAGGGGAAGAAGAGCAGTTCTTC
CASAAGEEEQFF
>NA|TRBJ2-1|TRBD1|TRBV4-3
TGCGCCAGCAGCCAAGTACAGGGGGGCAATGAGCAGTTCTTC
CASSQVQGGNEQFF
>NA|TRBJ2-2|TRBD1|TRBV19
TGTGCCAGTAGTATCCATGAGGGACAGGGGAACACCGGGGAGCTGTTTTTT
CASSIHEGQGNTGELFF
>few|TRBJ2-5|TRBD2|TRBV5-1
TGCGCCAGCAGCGGGGCGGGGGTTCAAGAGACCCAGTACTTC
CASSGAGVQETQYF
>NA|TRBJ2-1|TRBD2|TRBV7-3
TGTGCCAGCAGCCGGGGACTAGTAGGCAATGAGCAGTTCTTC
CASSRGLVGNEQFF
>NA|TRBJ1-2|NA|TRBV10-3
TGTGCCATCAGTCCTTCCCCACAGTCTAACTATGGCTACACCTTC
CAISPSPQSNYGYTF
>NA|TRBJ2-7|NA|TRBV12-5
TGTGCTAGTGGTTCACAGGTTTTTCCCCCCTACGAGCAGTACTTC
CASGSQVFPPYEQYF
>NA|TRBJ2-3|TRBD2|TRBV7-9
TGTGCCAGCAGCTCCGGGGCTAGCGGGGGGACAGATACGCAGTATTTT
CASSSGASGGTDTQYF
>NA|TRBJ1-2|NA|TRBV6-1
TGTGCCAGCAGTGCCCCGACAGGAGATAACTATGGCTACACCTTC
CASSAPTGDNYGYTF
>NA|TRBJ1-5|NA|TRBV7-9
TGTGCCAGCAGCTTAGTAGGCGGGGGGAGCAATCAGCCCCAGCATTTT
CASSLVGGGSNQPQHF
>once|TRBJ1-6|TRBD1|TRBV4-3
TGCGCCAGCAGCCAAGTTTGGACAGGTATCTTCTATAATTCACCCCTCCACTTT
CASSQVWTGIFYNSPLHF
>NA|TRBJ1-2|NA|TRBV7-8
TGTGCCAGCAGCTTAGTCACAGACCCCACTAGCGATGGCTACACCTTC
CASSLVTDPTSDGYTF
>once|TRBJ1-4|NA|TRBV5-8
TGTGCCAGCAGCGAAGGATCCAGGGATTGGGACTCTAAACAAAATGAAAAACTGTTTTTT
CASSEGSRDWDSKQNEKLFF
>NA|TRBJ2-1|TRBD2|TRBV9
TGTGCCAGCAGCGCACCAGCGGGGGGGAAGAATGAGCAGTTCTTC
CASSAPAGGKNEQFF